Described below is a single T cell receptor (beta chain) sequence and its context. This sample is part of a study of cytomegalovirus exposure and HLA in healthy donors. The PCR had 60 Vbeta and 13 Jbeta primers. Assay: immunoSEQ multiplex PCR; the TCRdb copy retains only in-frame clones and omits some. There are roughly 190,000 clones in the sample; roughly 81% occur only once, and approximately 2.1% lies in the top ten. Sample: PBMCs. This TCR was recovered from a woman aged 30 to 39 in good health and CMV-seropositive.

CDR3 loop: CASSLEAGASNTGELFF. CDR3 in DNA: TGCGCCAGCAGCTTGGAAGCAGGGGCGTCGAACACCGGGGAGCTGTTTTTT. This chain uses TRBV5-1 with TRBJ2-2, with D tentatively TRBD1 (6 bases). Germline CDR1 reads SGHRS; CDR2 reads YFSETQ. There are 17 residues in the CDR3. V gave up 0 bases and J gave up 0 bases, with 12 bases separating them.